The next 22 T cell receptor beta chains were all read from a single sample in a study of cytomegalovirus exposure and HLA in healthy donors. Primers included in the PCR were 60 Vbeta and 13 Jbeta primers. Sequenced by immunoSEQ multiplex PCR; TCRdb stores in-frame clones only, minus some. The sample carries under 200,000 clones, around 75% recorded once. Sequencing was performed on PBMCs. Receptors originate from a woman in her 30s in good health and CMV-seronegative.

The chain employs TRBV9 and TRBJ2-3; 10 bases align to TRBD1. J lost 2 bases, V lost 4 bases, and 10 bases had no gene match. This CDR3 comprises 17 residues. The germline CDR1 and CDR2 sequences are SGDLS and YYNGEE. CDR3 region: CASSPWTGGAYTDTQYF. As DNA, the CDR3 is TGTGCCAGCAGCCCCTGGACAGGGGGGGCATACACAGATACGCAGTATTTT.

J is TRBJ2-5 and V is TRBV7-9; 9 nucleotides agree with TRBD2. Germline V gene lookup returns CDR1 SEHNR and CDR2 FQNEAQ (reference sequence). Trimming took 5 bases from V and 4 from J; bases not matched to a gene: 14. This CDR3 contains 17 residues. The CDR3 spells CASSPPSGKYRGETQYF. In DNA, the CDR3 is TGTGCCAGCAGCCCCCCTAGCGGGAAGTACCGGGGAGAGACCCAGTACTTC. The full variable domain, in which reference TRBV7-9 and TRBJ2-5 provide the parts outside the CDR3, is DTGVSQNPRHKITKRGQNVTFRCDPISEHNRLYWYRQTLGQGPEFLTYFQNEAQLEKSRLLSDRFSAERPKGSFSTLEIQRTEQGDSAMYLCASSPPSGKYRGETQYFGPGTRLLVL.

The V and J genes are TRBV19 and TRBJ2-1; 7 bases are a match to TRBD2. The trim removed 5 bases at V and 5 bases at J, leaving 6 bases unmatched. The CDR3 has 14 amino acids. CDR1 is LNHDA, CDR2 SQIVND, per germline (reference sequence). The CDR3 bases are TGTGCCAGTAGTGGGCTAGCGGAGAACAATGAGCAGTTCTTC. Protein sequence: CASSGLAENNEQFF.

The CDR3 nucleotides are TGTGCCAGTAGTATGCGTCTAGCGGGGGGCGGAGAGACCCAGTACTTC. Its translation: CASSMRLAGGGETQYF. The chain recombines TRBV19 with TRBJ2-5, with TRBD2 identical over 11 bases. The junction had 7 bases not matched to a gene; V was cut back by 3 bases and J by 4 bases. CDR1 is LNHDA, CDR2 SQIVND, per germline (reference sequence). The CDR3 sequence is 16 residues long.

J is TRBJ2-7 and V is TRBV19, with TRBD1 matching 12 bases. The length of the CDR3 is 15 residues. The V segment lost 4 bases and the J segment 4 bases; nucleotides outside the gene matches: 5. CDR1 is LNHDA and CDR2 is SQIVND in the germline V gene (reference sequence). This CDR3 reads CASSTGQGALYEQYF. For the CDR3, the DNA is TGTGCCAGTAGTACGGGACAGGGGGCATTATACGAGCAGTACTTC.

The rearrangement uses TRBV7-9 and TRBJ2-3; 12 bases agree with TRBD2. After removal of 5 bases from V and 4 bases from J, the junction contained 7 bases not matched to a gene. Germline V gene sequence: CDR1 SEHNR, CDR2 FQNEAQ (reference sequence). CDR3 length equals 16 residues. CDR3 in DNA: TGTGCCAGCAGCCGGGCTAGCGGGGGGGTAGCAGATACGCAGTATTTT. It specifies CASSRASGGVADTQYF.

This chain connects TRBV2 to TRBJ2-7, with TRBD1 identical over 10 bases. The CDR3 consists of 14 residues. Germline-derived CDR1 and CDR2 are SNHLY and FYNNEI. Losses at the gene ends were 6 bases for V and 5 bases for J; bases not matched to a gene: 7. CDR3 sequence: CASRDDRGPNEQYF. The CDR3 DNA follows: TGTGCCAGCAGGGACGACAGGGGGCCTAACGAGCAGTACTTC.

This clone was seen only a few times. The chain couples TRBV14 to TRBJ2-6; 8 nucleotides line up with TRBD2. Germline CDR1 is SGHDN and CDR2 is FVKESK. The trim removed 2 bases at V and 0 bases at J, leaving 6 bases unmatched. This CDR3 comprises 18 residues. CDR3 coding DNA: TGTGCCAGCAGCCAAATTTCGGGGACTAGCTCTGGGGCCAACGTCCTGACTTTC. Residues: CASSQISGTSSGANVLTF. Combining the CDR3 with reference TRBV14 and TRBJ2-6 gives the whole variable domain EAGVTQFPSHSVIEKGQTVTLRCDPISGHDNLYWYRRVMGKEIKFLLHFVKESKQDESGMPNNRFLAERTGGTYSTLKVQPAELEDSGVYFCASSQISGTSSGANVLTFGAGSRLTVL.

This clone was seen only once. The chain employs TRBV5-1 and TRBJ2-1; 9 nucleotides line up with TRBD2. Germline V lookup: CDR1 SGHRS, CDR2 YFSETQ. The length of the CDR3 is 15 residues. Trimming removed 4 bases from V and 7 bases from J; junction bases left unmatched: 9. Here the CDR3 reads CASSRYYAGGNEQFF. The CDR3 nucleotides are TGCGCCAGCAGCCGATACTATGCGGGGGGGAATGAGCAGTTCTTC.

This clone has a single count. V usage is TRBV5-1 and J usage is TRBJ1-4; TRBD1 aligns across 9 bases. The CDR3 consists of 14 residues. Germline values: CDR1 SGHRS, CDR2 YFSETQ. The J segment lost 8 bases and the V segment lost 4 bases, leaving 6 bases of the junction unmatched. The CDR3 coding sequence is TGCGCCAGCAGCCGGACAGGGGTCGGCGAAAAACTGTTTTTT. Protein product: CASSRTGVGEKLFF. Drawing the rest from reference TRBV5-1 and TRBJ1-4, the complete variable domain is KAGVTQTPRYLIKTRGQQVTLSCSPISGHRSVSWYQQTPGQGLQFLFEYFSETQRNKGNFPGRFSGRQFSNSRSEMNVSTLELGDSALYLCASSRTGVGEKLFFGSGTQLSVL.

The V gene is TRBV4-1, the J gene TRBJ2-7; TRBD2 matches at 7 bases. Germline CDR1 is MGHRA and CDR2 is YSYEKL. V gave up 2 bases and J gave up 2 bases; unmatched junction bases: 9. The CDR3 runs to 16 residues. The chain's CDR3 is CASSQFSGTTTYEQYF. CDR3 bases: TGCGCCAGCAGCCAATTTTCCGGGACTACAACCTACGAGCAGTACTTC.

This clone was counted a single time. V gene TRBV7-2 combines with J gene TRBJ2-1, with D possibly matching TRBD2 (7 bases). This CDR3 spans 15 amino acids. The V end was cut by 7 bases, the J end by 2 bases, with 15 bases between. Per germline, CDR1 SGHTA and CDR2 FQGNSA. The CDR3 here is CASTQAGGPYNEQFF. DNA of the CDR3: TGTGCCAGCACCCAGGCCGGGGGGCCCTACAATGAGCAGTTCTTC.

The rearrangement links TRBV5-6 to TRBJ2-7, with D possibly being TRBD2 (6 bases). Trimming removed 0 bases at V and 1 base at J, with 17 bases between. This CDR3 is built from 17 residues. Germline V gene lookup returns CDR1 SGHDT and CDR2 YYEEEE. As DNA, the CDR3 is TGTGCCAGCAGCTTGGTTAGGACTCTCGGAGGGTCCTACGAGCAGTACTTC. This encodes CASSLVRTLGGSYEQYF.

This chain uses TRBV19 with TRBJ1-4; 7 positions agree with TRBD1. Germline V gene sequence: CDR1 LNHDA, CDR2 SQIVND (reference sequence). The ends lost 4 bases at V and 6 bases at J; junction bases unmatched: 8. The length of the CDR3 is 15 residues. The CDR3 loop is CASSTRTGEDEKLFF. Written as DNA, the CDR3 is TGTGCCAGTAGTACTCGGACAGGAGAGGATGAAAAACTGTTTTTT. Full variable domain (rest looked up from reference TRBV19 and TRBJ1-4): DGGITQSPKYLFRKEGQNVTLSCEQNLNHDAMYWYRQDPGQGLRLIYYSQIVNDFQKGDIAEGYSVSREKKESFPLTVTSAQKNPTAFYLCASSTRTGEDEKLFFGSGTQLSVL.

The chain links TRBV4-1 to TRBJ2-1; 14 nucleotides agree with TRBD2. The junction had 9 bases not matched to a gene; V was cut back by 0 bases and J by 2 bases. This CDR3 contains 20 residues. Germline V lookup: CDR1 MGHRA, CDR2 YSYEKL. The CDR3 DNA reads as TGCGCCAGCAGCCAAGACCCGCCGGGACTAGCGGGGGCCGCCTACAATGAGCAGTTCTTC. Its protein product is CASSQDPPGLAGAAYNEQFF.

The rearrangement links TRBV30 to TRBJ2-3; D gene unclear. This CDR3 has 14 residues. V was clipped by 3 bases and J by 0 bases, with 10 bases between them. The germline V gene encodes CDR1 GTSNPN and CDR2 SVGIG (reference sequence). The CDR3 region is CAWRELDSTDTQYF. DNA of the CDR3: TGTGCCTGGAGGGAGTTAGACAGCACAGATACGCAGTATTTT.

Notes on this clone: Other nucleotide sequences in the sample specify the same CDR3. The chain links TRBV9 to TRBJ2-7; D is uncertain. Deletions cut 4 bases from V and 0 bases from J, with 11 bases between. Looked up from germline, CDR1 is SGDLS and CDR2 is YYNGEE. This CDR3 contains 14 residues. CDR3 loop: CASSPRSSSYEQYF. As DNA, the CDR3 is TGTGCCAGCAGCCCCCGCTCCAGCTCCTACGAGCAGTACTTC.

The chain's CDR3 is CASSFPGLLRSGANVLTF. CDR3 in DNA: TGTGCCAGCAGCTTTCCGGGACTTCTCCGCTCTGGGGCCAACGTCCTGACTTTC. This sequence joins TRBV11-2 and TRBJ2-6; the D gene is possibly TRBD2 (6 bases). Trimming pared 3 bases from V and 0 bases from J, leaving 15 bases between. The CDR3 spans 18 residues. In germline, CDR1 is SGHAT, CDR2 FQNNGV. The complete variable domain, with remaining parts taken from reference TRBV11-2 and TRBJ2-6, reads EAGVAQSPRYKIIEKRQSVAFWCNPISGHATLYWYQQILGQGPKLLIQFQNNGVVDDSQLPKDRFSAERLKGVDSTLKIQPAKLEDSAVYLCASSFPGLLRSGANVLTFGAGSRLTVL.

V usage is TRBV15 and J usage is TRBJ2-1; TRBD2 matches 8 bases. The CDR3 is made up of 15 amino acids. Germline assignment: CDR1 LNHNV and CDR2 YYDKDF (reference sequence). V dropped 3 bases and J dropped 10; count of bases not matched to a gene: 11. CDR3 region: CATSSAGTRLYEQFF. The CDR3 nucleotides are TGTGCCACCAGCAGTGCCGGGACTAGACTGTACGAGCAGTTCTTC.

The chain is built from TRBV7-8 and TRBJ2-1, with TRBD1 matching 8 bases. The V gene end was trimmed by 5 bases and the J gene end by 7 bases; junction bases not matched to a gene: 10. Germline V gene lookup returns CDR1 SGHVS and CDR2 FQNEAQ. This CDR3 contains 15 residues. CDR3 region: CASSPFGQGRNEQFF. CDR3 in DNA: TGTGCCAGCAGCCCATTCGGACAGGGTAGGAATGAGCAGTTCTTC. Full variable domain (rest looked up from reference TRBV7-8 and TRBJ2-1): GAGVSQSPRYKVAKRGQDVALRCDPISGHVSLFWYQQALGQGPEFLTYFQNEAQLDKSGLPSDRFFAERPEGSVSTLKIQRTQQEDSAVYLCASSPFGQGRNEQFFGPGTRLTVL.

This clone was seen a handful of times. The chain is built from TRBV7-9 and TRBJ1-1; D call uncertain. From germline, CDR1 is SEHNR and CDR2 FQNEAQ (reference sequence). Trimming shortened V by 0 bases and J by 4 bases, and 15 bases separated the two germline ends. The CDR3 is 16 amino acids. CDR3 sequence (DNA): TGTGCCAGCAGCTTAGCGGTTGAGGGTCGGGGCACTGAAGCTTTCTTT. It yields the protein CASSLAVEGRGTEAFF.

The chain is built from TRBV5-4 and TRBJ2-1, with 10 bases fitting TRBD2. After removal of 2 bases from V and 6 bases from J, the junction contained 5 bases not matched to a gene. Germline CDR1 SGHNT, CDR2 YYREEE (reference sequence). This CDR3 comprises 15 residues. The DNA for the CDR3 is TGTGCCAGCAGCTTTCCAGCGGGAGGGCCCAATGAGCAGTTCTTC. As protein: CASSFPAGGPNEQFF.